One sample yielded the 9 T cell receptor beta chains listed below, sequenced in a study of T cells in localized non-small cell lung cancer. The protocol was immunoSEQ multiplex PCR, while the TCRdb copy is restricted to in-frame clones and leaves out a portion. The repertoire holds about 70,000 clones, with approximately 87% as singletons. The sequencing here drew on peripheral blood, taken before any cancer treatment. The receptors derive from a male donor at least 60 years old with stage III squamous cell lung carcinoma.

The V call is TRBV6-1, the J call TRBJ2-5; no reliable D call. Germline V CDR1 and CDR2: MNHNS, SASEGT. Trimming removed 7 bases at V and 2 bases at J, with 11 bases between. The CDR3 is 13 residues long. This CDR3 is CASNRRPQETQYF. As DNA, the CDR3 is TGTGCCAGCAATAGGCGACCGCAAGAGACCCAGTACTTC.

This sequence joins TRBV2 and TRBJ1-1, with 7 bases identical to TRBD1. The CDR3 covers 14 residues. Losses at the gene ends were 7 bases for V and 2 bases for J; bases not matched to a gene: 7. The V gene's germline CDR1 is SNHLY and CDR2 FYNNEI. CDR3 in amino acids: CASNQGQLNTEAFF. The CDR3 coding sequence is TGTGCCAGCAACCAGGGACAGCTAAACACTGAAGCTTTCTTT.

This chain connects TRBV7-2 to TRBJ2-7; weak D call: TRBD2 (6 bases). Looked up from germline, CDR1 is SGHTA and CDR2 is FQGNSA. The CDR3 runs to 13 residues. Trimming removed 2 bases at V and 3 bases at J, with 8 bases between. The CDR3 reads CASSLMEGYEQYF. The CDR3 nucleotides are TGTGCCAGCAGCTTAATGGAGGGCTACGAGCAGTACTTC.

The chain combines TRBV5-1 with TRBJ2-2; unclear D gene. The CDR3 loop spans 14 amino acids. Germline CDR1 and CDR2: SGHRS and YFSETQ. V lost 0 bases and J lost 5, with 8 bases in between. The CDR3 loop is CASSLALRTGELFF. The CDR3 coding sequence is TGCGCCAGCAGCTTGGCCCTTCGGACCGGGGAGCTGTTTTTT.

The chain carries TRBV20-1 and TRBJ2-7, with D unclear. Per the germline V gene, CDR1 is DFQATT and CDR2 is SNEGSKA (reference sequence). V was cut by 0 bases and J by 2 bases, with 2 bases left in between. This CDR3 region has 11 residues. The CDR3 coding sequence is TGCAGTGCTAGAGATGCCTACGAGCAGTACTTC. This gives the protein CSARDAYEQYF.

The V call is TRBV9, the J call TRBJ2-2; a possible D gene is TRBD2 (7 bases). The V end lost 0 bases, the J end lost 2 bases, and 14 bases lay between the germline ends. Germline V gives CDR1 SGDLS, CDR2 YYNGEE. The CDR3 loop spans 17 amino acids. The CDR3 bases are TGTGCCAGCAGCGTAGAGGGGGGGCCCTCAAACACCGGGGAGCTGTTTTTT. Protein product: CASSVEGGPSNTGELFF.

The genes are TRBV5-5 and TRBJ1-2; D perhaps matches TRBD1 (5 bases). The CDR3 totals 15 residues. The germline CDR1 and CDR2 sequences are SGHKS and YYEKEE (reference sequence). Trimming removed 0 bases from V and 5 bases from J, with 14 bases in between. The CDR3 DNA reads TGTGCCAGCAGCTTGGAATCCCAGGGACGGTATGGCTACACCTTC. This gives the protein CASSLESQGRYGYTF.

J is TRBJ1-2 and V is TRBV7-2, with TRBD1 matching over 8 bases. The V and J ends lost 1 base and 4 bases, in that order; junction bases with no gene match: 8. The CDR3 has 16 amino acids. Germline V gene data show CDR1 as SGHTA and CDR2 as FQGNSA. DNA of the CDR3: TGTGCCAGCAGCTTAGGTCCCCAGGGGACAGGCTATGGCTACACCTTC. This gives the protein CASSLGPQGTGYGYTF.

V is TRBV7-2 and J is TRBJ1-3; TRBD1 is a possible D gene (5 bases). Trimming took off 1 base at V and 4 bases at J, with 14 bases between the two ends. CDR3 size: 16 residues. The germline CDR1 and CDR2 sequences are SGHTA and FQGNSA. The CDR3 DNA follows: TGTGCCAGCAGCTTAGAACTCAGGGTTCCGGGAAACACCATATATTTT. Translating gives CASSLELRVPGNTIYF.